This TCR beta chain emerged from a study of beta chain features in type 1 diabetes (dated by TCRdb to the late 2010s). Some background on the complete study: No differences in mean age, gender distribution, total cell number or subset yield were found between patients and healthy donors. A total of roughly 100,000,000 sorted cells were examined across all samples, and the number of cells per subset was strongly correlated with RNA yield. Naive and central memory subsets were obtained from all 30 or so donors, but regulatory and stem cell-like memory subsets were isolated from only 8 patients and 8 healthy donors. The study compared TCRB repertoires of sorted circulating CD4+ T cell subsets between recently diagnosed type 1 diabetes patients and matched healthy donors.

This clone has at least ten counts. Its antigen has not been determined. No base-level quality is on record; no much larger clone is a single base apart. Summary of the overall study and its limitations: A moderate but significant shortening of TCRB CDR3 length was observed in type 1 diabetes patients in all four CD4+ subsets. HLA sub-analyses involved small numbers of individuals, so any influence of HLA type on TCRB rearrangement remained unresolved. PCR might favor shorter templates, but patient and control samples were amplified and corrected together, so any skew would affect both groups equally. Naive, central memory and regulatory TCRB repertoires appeared to be more alike among patients than among healthy donors. Because cDNA was sequenced instead of genomic DNA, activated cells with high expression could be over-represented, although the groups did not differ in activation or CD3 levels. At VDJ recombination sites, patients with type 1 diabetes made fewer insertions and deleted more nucleotides, a pattern implying thymic rearrangement abnormalities.

The entire isolated RNA was reverse transcribed using the High Capacity cDNA Reverse Transcription Kit, and thus expressed TCRB transcripts were sequenced. Naive, central memory and regulatory T cell samples underwent deep immunoSEQ sequencing, averaging around 3.7 million total reads per sample. After sorted cells were lysed in RLT buffer, RNA was extracted with DNase-treated RNeasy Micro or Mini kits, with the choice depending on cell number. To prevent cross-contamination, each cell subset was processed individually, whereas patient and healthy donor samples were processed jointly. TCRB sequences were amplified from cDNA with the immunoSEQ multiplex PCR, producing 87-bp fragments spanning the CDR3 region. Sequencing of the amplicons was done on the Illumina HiSeq platform. Regarding the original processing steps: PCR bias was computationally corrected using synthetic template baselines, reads within Hamming distance 2 were collapsed, and singletons that could not be merged were discarded. Reads were aligned to IMGT to assign V, D and J genes, CDR3 length, and insertions or deletions at six rearrangement sites. Within each subset, clonotype counts were normalized to sorted cell number, after which true diversity and Gini coefficients were computed with the tcR R package. Repertoire sharing was quantified using the overlap coefficient calculated on TCRB nucleotide sequences. Entries here come from immuneACCESS through TCRdb and include only in-frame sequences with V and J called. Some clones fail to appear in such tables; in the studies checked, an unresolved V gene covers under half of the shortfall, and the cause of the remainder is unknown. The DNA was the basis for D and trimming; V, J and clone size are from that table. The sample table contains 120,000 to 150,000 clones; only one count was recorded for over 8% of them. The top ten clones comprise 0.55% to 0.75% of the sample.

A single peripheral blood draw of about 116 mL on average was collected from each donor into heparinised tubes. Using a panel that included CD45RO, CCR7, CD25, CD127, CD95 and CD27, naive, central memory, regulatory and stem cell-like memory CD4+ T cells were sorted on a BD FACSAria II. A purity above 98% was achieved for all sorted populations. PBMCs were separated immediately by Lymphoprep density gradient centrifugation and were stained directly, without being cultured. So that batch effects would be minimized, each experiment stained and sorted samples in pairs, pairing one healthy donor with one patient. Sequencing was carried out using central memory CD4+ T cells from blood. This sequence originates from a woman in her forties in good health.

The sequence in DNA is TGTGCCAGCAGCCACAGGGAAAATTCACCCCTCCACTTT. It encodes CASSHRENSPLHF. Recombination connected TRBV14 to TRBJ1-6, and possibly TRBD1, on 5 matching bases. Inclusive of the bounding cysteine and phenylalanine, the CDR3 is 13 residues long. The DNA shown is the 39-base CDR3, in frame from base 1. CDR1 and CDR2 are read off the germline V gene as SGHDN and FVKESK. The germline ends are 7 bases apart after V is trimmed by 3 bases and J by 7 bases.